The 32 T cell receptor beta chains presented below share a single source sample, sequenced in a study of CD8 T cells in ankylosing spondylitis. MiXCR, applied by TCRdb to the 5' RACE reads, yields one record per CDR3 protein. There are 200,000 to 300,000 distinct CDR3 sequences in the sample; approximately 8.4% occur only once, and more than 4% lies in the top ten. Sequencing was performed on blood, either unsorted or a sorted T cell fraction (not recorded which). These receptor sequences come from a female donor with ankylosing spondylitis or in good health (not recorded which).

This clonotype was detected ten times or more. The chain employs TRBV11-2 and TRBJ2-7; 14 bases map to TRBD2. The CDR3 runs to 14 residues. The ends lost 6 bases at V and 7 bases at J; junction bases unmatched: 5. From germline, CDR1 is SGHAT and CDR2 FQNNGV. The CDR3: CASRPGLAGVEQYF. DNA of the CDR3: TGTGCCAGCAGGCCGGGACTAGCGGGAGTTGAGCAGTACTTC. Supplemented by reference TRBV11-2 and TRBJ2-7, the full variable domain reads EAGVAQSPRYKIIEKRQSVAFWCNPISGHATLYWYQQILGQGPKLLIQFQNNGVVDDSQLPKDRFSAERLKGVDSTLKIQPAKLEDSAVYLCASRPGLAGVEQYFGPGTRLTVT.

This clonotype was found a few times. In nucleotides, the CDR3 is TGTGCCTGGTCAGGGACTAGGTTCTACGAGCAGTACTTC. Protein product: CAWSGTRFYEQYF. The gene calls are TRBV30 and TRBJ2-7; 8 bases align to TRBD2. With 5 bases clipped from V and 3 bases from J, the junction kept 6 bases outside the gene matches. CDR1 GTSNPN and CDR2 SVGIG come from the germline V gene (reference sequence). The CDR3 consists of 13 residues.

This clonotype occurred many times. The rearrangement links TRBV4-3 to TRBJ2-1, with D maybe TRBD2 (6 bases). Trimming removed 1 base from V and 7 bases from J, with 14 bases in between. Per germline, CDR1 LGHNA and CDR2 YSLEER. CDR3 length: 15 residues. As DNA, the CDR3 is TGCGCCAGCAGCCAAGGGCGGGACCCAACTAATGAGCAGTTCTTC. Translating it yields CASSQGRDPTNEQFF.

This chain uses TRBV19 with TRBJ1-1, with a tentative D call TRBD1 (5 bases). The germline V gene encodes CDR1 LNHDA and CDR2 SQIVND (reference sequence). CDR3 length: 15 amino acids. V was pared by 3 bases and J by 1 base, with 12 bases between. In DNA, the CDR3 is TGTGCCAGTAGTATCTCCGGGACGGAGAACACTGAAGCTTTCTTT. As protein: CASSISGTENTEAFF.

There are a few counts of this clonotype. The CDR3 spells CASSLSRGGRSYTF. CDR3 DNA: TGTGCCAGCAGTTTATCGAGAGGGGGTAGAAGCTACACCTTC. The chain is built from TRBV27 and TRBJ1-2; maybe TRBD1 (6 bases). The V and J ends lost 0 bases and 9 bases respectively, with 14 bases between them. This CDR3 comprises 14 residues. Looked up from germline, CDR1 is MNHEY and CDR2 is SMNVEV (reference sequence).

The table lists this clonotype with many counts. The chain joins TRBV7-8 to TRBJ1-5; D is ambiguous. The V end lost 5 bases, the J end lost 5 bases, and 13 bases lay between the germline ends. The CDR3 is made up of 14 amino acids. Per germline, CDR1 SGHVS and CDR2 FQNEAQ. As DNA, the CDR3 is TGTGCCAGCAGCGTAGGTACGGGAGATCAGCCCCAGCATTTT. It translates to CASSVGTGDQPQHF.

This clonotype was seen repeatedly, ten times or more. CDR3 sequence (DNA): TGTGCCAGCAGTTACTCGTCGAATAGAGGAGGTGGAAAACTGTTTTTT. Protein sequence: CASSYSSNRGGGKLFF. The chain joins TRBV6-5 to TRBJ1-4; D is unclear. Germline CDR1 is MNHEY and CDR2 is SVGAGI. The CDR3 is made up of 16 amino acids. The V end lost 0 bases, the J end lost 10 bases, and 18 bases lay between the germline ends.

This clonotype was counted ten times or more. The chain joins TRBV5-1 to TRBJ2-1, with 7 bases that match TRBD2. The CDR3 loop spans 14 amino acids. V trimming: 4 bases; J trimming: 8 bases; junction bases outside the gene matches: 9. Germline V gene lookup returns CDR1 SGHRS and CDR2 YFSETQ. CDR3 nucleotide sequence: TGCGCCAGCAGCCCTCGGAGGGCGGGAGATGAGCAGTTCTTC. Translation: CASSPRRAGDEQFF.

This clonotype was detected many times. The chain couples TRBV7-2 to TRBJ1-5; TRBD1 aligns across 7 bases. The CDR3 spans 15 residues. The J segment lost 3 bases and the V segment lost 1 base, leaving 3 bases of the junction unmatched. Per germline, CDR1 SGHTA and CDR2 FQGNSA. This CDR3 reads CASSLGGTVNQPQHF. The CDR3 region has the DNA TGTGCCAGCAGCTTAGGAGGGACAGTCAATCAGCCCCAGCATTTT. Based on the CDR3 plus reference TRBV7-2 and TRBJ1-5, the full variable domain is GAGVSQSPSNKVTEKGKDVELRCDPISGHTALYWYRQSLGQGLEFLIYFQGNSAPDKSGLPSDRFSAERTGGSVSTLTIQRTQQEDSAVYLCASSLGGTVNQPQHFGDGTRLSIL.

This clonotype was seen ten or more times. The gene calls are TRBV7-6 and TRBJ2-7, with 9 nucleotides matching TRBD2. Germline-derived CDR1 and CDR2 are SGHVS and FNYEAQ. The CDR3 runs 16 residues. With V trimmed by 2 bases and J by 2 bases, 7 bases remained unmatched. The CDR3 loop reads CASSLLVTSGPYEQYF. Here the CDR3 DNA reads TGTGCCAGCAGCTTATTGGTGACTAGCGGCCCCTACGAGCAGTACTTC.

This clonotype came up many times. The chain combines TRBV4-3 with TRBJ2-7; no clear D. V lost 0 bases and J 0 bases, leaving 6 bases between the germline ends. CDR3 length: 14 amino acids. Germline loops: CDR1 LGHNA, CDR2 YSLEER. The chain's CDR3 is CASSQDLDSYEQYF. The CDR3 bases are TGCGCCAGCAGCCAAGATTTAGACTCCTACGAGCAGTACTTC.

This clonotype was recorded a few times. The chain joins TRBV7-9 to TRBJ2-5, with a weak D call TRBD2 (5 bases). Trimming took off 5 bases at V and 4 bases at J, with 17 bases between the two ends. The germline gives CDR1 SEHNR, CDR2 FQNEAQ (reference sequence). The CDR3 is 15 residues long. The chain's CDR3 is CASSPPDLTRETQYF. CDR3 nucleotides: TGTGCCAGCAGCCCGCCGGACTTAACCCGAGAGACCCAGTACTTC.

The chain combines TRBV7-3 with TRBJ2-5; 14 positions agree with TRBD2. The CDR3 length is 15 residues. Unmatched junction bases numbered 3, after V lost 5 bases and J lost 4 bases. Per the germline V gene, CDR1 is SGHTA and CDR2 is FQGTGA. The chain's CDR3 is CASSPTSGRAETQYF. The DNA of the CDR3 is TGTGCCAGCAGCCCGACTAGCGGGAGGGCAGAGACCCAGTACTTC. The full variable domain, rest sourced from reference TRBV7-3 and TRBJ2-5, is GAGVSQTPSNKVTEKGKYVELRCDPISGHTALYWYRQSLGQGPEFLIYFQGTGAADDSGLPNDRFFAVRPEGSVSTLKIQRTERGDSAVYLCASSPTSGRAETQYFGPGTRLLVL.

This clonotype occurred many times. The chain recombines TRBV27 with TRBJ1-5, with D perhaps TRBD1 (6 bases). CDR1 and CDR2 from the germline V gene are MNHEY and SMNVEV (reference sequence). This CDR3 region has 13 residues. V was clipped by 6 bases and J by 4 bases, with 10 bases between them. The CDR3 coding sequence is TGTGCCAGCAGGACAGGCCAGAATCAGCCCCAGCATTTT. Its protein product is CASRTGQNQPQHF.

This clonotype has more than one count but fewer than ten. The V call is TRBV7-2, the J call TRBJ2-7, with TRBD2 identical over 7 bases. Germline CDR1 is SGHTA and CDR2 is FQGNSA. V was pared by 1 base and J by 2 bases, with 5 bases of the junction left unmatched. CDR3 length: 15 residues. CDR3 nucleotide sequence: TGTGCCAGCAGCTTAGAGTGGGGGGGACCCTACGAGCAGTACTTC. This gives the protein CASSLEWGGPYEQYF.

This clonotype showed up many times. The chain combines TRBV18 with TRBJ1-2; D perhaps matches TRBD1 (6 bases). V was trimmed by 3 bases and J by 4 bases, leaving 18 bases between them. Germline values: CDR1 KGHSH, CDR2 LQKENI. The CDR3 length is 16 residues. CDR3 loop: CASSPRDIAPTYGYTF. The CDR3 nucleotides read TGTGCCAGCTCACCGCGGGACATCGCACCTACCTATGGCTACACCTTC.

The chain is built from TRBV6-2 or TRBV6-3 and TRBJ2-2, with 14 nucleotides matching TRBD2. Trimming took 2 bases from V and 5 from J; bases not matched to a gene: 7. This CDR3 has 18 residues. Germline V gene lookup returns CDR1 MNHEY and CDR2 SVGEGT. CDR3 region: CASSYKGLAGEGTGELFF. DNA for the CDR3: TGTGCCAGCAGTTACAAGGGACTAGCGGGAGAAGGAACCGGGGAGCTGTTTTTT.

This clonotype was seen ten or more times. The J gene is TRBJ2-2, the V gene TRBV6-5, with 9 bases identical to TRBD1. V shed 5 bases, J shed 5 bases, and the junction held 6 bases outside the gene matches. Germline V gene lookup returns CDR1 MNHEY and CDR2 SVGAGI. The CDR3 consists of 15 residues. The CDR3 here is CASSNGQGITGELFF. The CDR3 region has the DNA TGTGCCAGCAGTAACGGACAGGGGATTACCGGGGAGCTGTTTTTT.

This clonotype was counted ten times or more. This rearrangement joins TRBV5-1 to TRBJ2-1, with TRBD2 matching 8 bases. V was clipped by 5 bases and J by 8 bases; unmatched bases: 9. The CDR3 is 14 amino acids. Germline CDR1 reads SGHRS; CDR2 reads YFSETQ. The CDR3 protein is CASSRGGGGDEQFF. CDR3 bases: TGCGCCAGCAGTCGGGGGGGAGGAGGCGATGAGCAGTTCTTC.

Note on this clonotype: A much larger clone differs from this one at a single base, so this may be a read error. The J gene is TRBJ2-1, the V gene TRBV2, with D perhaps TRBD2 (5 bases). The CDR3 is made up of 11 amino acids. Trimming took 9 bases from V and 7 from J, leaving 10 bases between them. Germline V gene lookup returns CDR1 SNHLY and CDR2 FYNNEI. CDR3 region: CAREDGNEQFF. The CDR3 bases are TGTGCCAGGGAGGACGGGAATGAGCAGTTCTTC.

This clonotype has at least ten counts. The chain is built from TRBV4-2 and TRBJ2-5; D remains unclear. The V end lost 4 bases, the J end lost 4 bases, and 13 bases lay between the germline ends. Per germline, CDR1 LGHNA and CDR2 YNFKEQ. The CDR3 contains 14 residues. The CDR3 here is CASSPYQARETQYF. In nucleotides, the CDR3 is TGTGCCAGCAGCCCTTATCAGGCAAGAGAGACCCAGTACTTC.

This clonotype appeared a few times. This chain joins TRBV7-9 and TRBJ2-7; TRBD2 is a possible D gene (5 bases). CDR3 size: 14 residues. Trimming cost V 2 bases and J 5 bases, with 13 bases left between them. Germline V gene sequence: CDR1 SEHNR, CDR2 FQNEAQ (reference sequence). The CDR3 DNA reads TGTGCCAGCAGCTTATTTGGGAGCAGGAACGAGCAGTACTTC. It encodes CASSLFGSRNEQYF.

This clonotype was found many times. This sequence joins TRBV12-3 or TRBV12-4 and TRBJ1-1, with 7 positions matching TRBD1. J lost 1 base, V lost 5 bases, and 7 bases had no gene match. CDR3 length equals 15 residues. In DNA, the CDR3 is TGTGCCAGCAGTCCGACAGGGCGACAGAACACTGAAGCTTTCTTT. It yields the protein CASSPTGRQNTEAFF.

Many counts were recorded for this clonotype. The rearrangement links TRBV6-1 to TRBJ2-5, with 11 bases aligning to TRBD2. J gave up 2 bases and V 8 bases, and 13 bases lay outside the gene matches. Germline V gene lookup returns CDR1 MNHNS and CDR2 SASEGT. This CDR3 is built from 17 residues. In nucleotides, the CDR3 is TGTGCCAGCCGGGATAGCGGGAGGGTTATCGTACAAGAGACCCAGTACTTC. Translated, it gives CASRDSGRVIVQETQYF.

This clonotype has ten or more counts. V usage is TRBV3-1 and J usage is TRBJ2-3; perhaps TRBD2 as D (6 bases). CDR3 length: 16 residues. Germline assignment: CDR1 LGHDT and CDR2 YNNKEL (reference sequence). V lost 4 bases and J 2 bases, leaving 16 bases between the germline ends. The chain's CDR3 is CASSRSTSLSTDTQYF. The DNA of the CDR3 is TGTGCCAGCAGCCGTTCTACTAGCTTGTCCACAGATACGCAGTATTTT.

The CDR3 DNA reads as TGTGCCAGCAGCTTAGGGTCGGAAAGACTCTACGAGCAGTACTTC. Its protein is CASSLGSERLYEQYF. V gene TRBV7-2 combines with J gene TRBJ2-7; D remains unclear. The V end lost 1 base, the J end lost 3 bases, and 13 bases lay between the germline ends. Germline lookup yields CDR1 SGHTA and CDR2 FQGNSA. This CDR3 is 15 amino acids long.

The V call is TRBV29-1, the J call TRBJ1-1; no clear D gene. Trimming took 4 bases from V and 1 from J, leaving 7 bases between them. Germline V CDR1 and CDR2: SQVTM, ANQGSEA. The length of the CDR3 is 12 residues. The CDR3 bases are TGCAGCGTTGTTAACGGGAACACTGAAGCTTTCTTT. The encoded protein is CSVVNGNTEAFF.

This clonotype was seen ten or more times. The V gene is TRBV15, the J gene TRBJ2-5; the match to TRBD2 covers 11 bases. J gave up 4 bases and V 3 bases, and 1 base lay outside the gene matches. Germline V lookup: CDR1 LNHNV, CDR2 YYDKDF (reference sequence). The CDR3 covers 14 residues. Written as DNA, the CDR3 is TGTGCCACCAGCAGCGGACTAGCGGGAGAGACCCAGTACTTC. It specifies CATSSGLAGETQYF.

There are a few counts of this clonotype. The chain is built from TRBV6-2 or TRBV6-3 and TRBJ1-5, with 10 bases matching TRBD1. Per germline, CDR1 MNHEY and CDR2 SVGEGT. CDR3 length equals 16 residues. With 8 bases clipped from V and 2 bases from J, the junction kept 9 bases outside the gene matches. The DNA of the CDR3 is TGTGCCAGCGACAGGGGGCCCCAATCGGGCAATCAGCCCCAGCATTTT. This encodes CASDRGPQSGNQPQHF.

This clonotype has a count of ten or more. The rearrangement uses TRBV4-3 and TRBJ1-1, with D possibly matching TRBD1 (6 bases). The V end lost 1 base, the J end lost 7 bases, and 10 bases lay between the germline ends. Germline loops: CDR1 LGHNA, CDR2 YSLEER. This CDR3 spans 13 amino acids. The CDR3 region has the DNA TGCGCCAGCAGCCAAGTTCCAGGGGATGAAGCTTTCTTT. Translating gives CASSQVPGDEAFF.

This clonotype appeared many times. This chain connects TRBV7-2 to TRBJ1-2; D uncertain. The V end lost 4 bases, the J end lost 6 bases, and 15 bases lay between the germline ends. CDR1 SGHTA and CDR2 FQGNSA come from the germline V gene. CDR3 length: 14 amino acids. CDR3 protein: CASSWTDARDGYTF. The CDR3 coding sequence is TGTGCCAGCAGCTGGACCGACGCTCGTGATGGCTACACCTTC.

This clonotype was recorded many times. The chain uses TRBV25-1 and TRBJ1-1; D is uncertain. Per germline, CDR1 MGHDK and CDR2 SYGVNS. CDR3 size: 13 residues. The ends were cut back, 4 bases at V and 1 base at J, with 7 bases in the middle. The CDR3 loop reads CASSGAANTEAFF. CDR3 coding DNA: TGTGCCAGCAGTGGTGCAGCGAACACTGAAGCTTTCTTT.